A single sample is the source of the 8 T cell receptor beta chains below, sequenced in a study of cytomegalovirus exposure and HLA in healthy donors. Some clones are missing from TCRdb's copy, which holds only in-frame ones; the method was immunoSEQ multiplex PCR. The sample consists of roughly 100,000 clones, around 87% of them appearing once. Sequencing input: PBMCs. These receptors all stem from a woman under 30 in good health and CMV-seropositive.

The gene calls are TRBV29-1 and TRBJ2-3; weak D call: TRBD2 (5 bases). The V and J ends lost 8 bases and 4 bases respectively, with 16 bases between them. The germline V gene encodes CDR1 SQVTM and CDR2 ANQGSEA. The CDR3 has 13 residues. This chain's CDR3 is CSLGNGVPDTQYF. Written as DNA, the CDR3 is TGCAGCCTCGGGAACGGGGTACCAGATACGCAGTATTTT.

This rearrangement joins TRBV7-2 to TRBJ1-5, with 7 bases identical to TRBD1. V was clipped by 5 bases and J by 2 bases; unmatched bases: 3. Germline CDR1 is SGHTA and CDR2 is FQGNSA. The CDR3 runs 14 residues. The CDR3 is CASSPGQGNQPQHF. The CDR3 coding sequence is TGTGCCAGCAGCCCCGGACAGGGCAATCAGCCCCAGCATTTT.

The chain joins TRBV6-4 to TRBJ1-2; 8 bases are shared with TRBD1. V lost 6 bases, J lost 3 bases, and 3 bases stayed unmatched. Looked up from germline, CDR1 is MRHNA and CDR2 is SNTAGT. The CDR3 covers 13 residues. CDR3 DNA sequence: TGTGCCAGCAGCGAGACAGGGGACTATGGCTACACCTTC. It yields the protein CASSETGDYGYTF.

This clone was counted only a few times. This chain links TRBV2 with TRBJ2-7; 8 bases match TRBD1. V lost 6 bases to trimming and J lost 0 bases; unmatched junction nucleotides: 7. The CDR3 sequence is 15 residues long. Per the germline V gene, CDR1 is SNHLY and CDR2 is FYNNEI. CDR3 in amino acids: CASRQGAGSSYEQYF. The CDR3 DNA sequence: TGTGCCAGCAGGCAGGGGGCCGGAAGCTCCTACGAGCAGTACTTC.

The CDR3 bases are TGTGCCACCAGTCCTGGACAGGATTATCAGCCCCAGCATTTT. It is translated as CATSPGQDYQPQHF. The chain recombines TRBV15 with TRBJ1-5; TRBD1 aligns across 7 bases. V lost 6 bases and J lost 5; bases outside the gene matches: 7. The CDR3 runs to 14 residues. Germline CDR1 reads LNHNV; CDR2 reads YYDKDF (reference sequence). Full variable domain (rest looked up from reference TRBV15 and TRBJ1-5): DAMVIQNPRYQVTQFGKPVTLSCSQTLNHNVMYWYQQKSSQAPKLLFHYYDKDFNNEADTPDNFQSRRPNTSFCFLDIRSPGLGDTAMYLCATSPGQDYQPQHFGDGTRLSIL.

This clone came up once. The rearrangement links TRBV27 to TRBJ2-3, with D possibly matching TRBD1 (5 bases). Trimming shortened V by 3 bases and J by 1 base, and 14 bases separated the two germline ends. The CDR3 has 16 residues. Germline V gives CDR1 MNHEY, CDR2 SMNVEV (reference sequence). CDR3 nucleotides: TGTGCCAGCAGTTTTTGGTGGGGCTCCCGCACAGATACGCAGTATTTT. This sequence encodes CASSFWWGSRTDTQYF.

This chain connects TRBV4-2 to TRBJ2-4; 9 bases agree with TRBD1. Trimming cost V 6 bases and J 5 bases; bases outside gene matches: 5. Germline lookup yields CDR1 LGHNA and CDR2 YNFKEQ. This CDR3 has 14 residues. The CDR3 protein is CASSPGQGQNIQYF. The CDR3 DNA reads as TGTGCCAGCAGTCCGGGACAGGGACAAAACATTCAGTACTTC.

The chain couples TRBV29-1 to TRBJ1-2; 7 nucleotides align to TRBD1. V lost 0 bases and J lost 4; bases outside the gene matches: 5. The CDR3 is made up of 14 amino acids. Germline V gene data show CDR1 as SQVTM and CDR2 as ANQGSEA. The CDR3 sequence is CSVEETGLGYGYTF. CDR3 nucleotides: TGCAGCGTTGAAGAGACAGGGCTCGGCTATGGCTACACCTTC.